These T cell receptor beta chains were read from a single sample in a study of tumour-infiltrating T cells in Burkitt lymphoma. Data came from immunoSEQ multiplex PCR; TCRdb stores just in-frame clones and leaves some out. The data contain roughly 8,500 clones, more than 55% of them singletons. The sequenced material came from tumor tissue. The receptors here all came from a human donor with diffuse large B-cell lymphoma. Each CDR3 is given with its conserved first and last residue. D genes are given only for firm matches. The listing skips clone size in some rows; elsewhere it reads once, few, many or a size class.

>TRBJ2-5|TRBD2|TRBV2|.
TGTGCCAGCAGTGCTAGCGGGGAGACCCAGTACTTC
CASSASGETQYF
>TRBJ1-5|TRBD1|TRBV4-1|.
TGCGCCAGCAGCCAAGATGTCGGGACAGGGACCCGCGGTAGACAGCCCCAGCATTTT
CASSQDVGTGTRGRQPQHF
>TRBJ1-1|TRBD1|TRBV5-1|large
TGCGCCAGCAGCTTTTCAGGGACAGGAAGGTCTGAAGCTTTCTTT
CASSFSGTGRSEAFF
>TRBJ1-5|.|TRBV29-1|.
TGCAGCGTTCGCGGGGGGGGCAATCAGCCCCAGCATTTT
CSVRGGGNQPQHF
>TRBJ1-1|TRBD1|TRBV18|.
TGTGCCAGCTCACCCGGGACAGGGAACACTGAAGCTTTCTTT
CASSPGTGNTEAFF
>TRBJ1-2|.|TRBV11-2|.
TGTGCCAGCAGCCCCAATCCACGGTACTATGGCTACACCTTC
CASSPNPRYYGYTF
>TRBJ1-3|.|TRBV6-5|.
TGTGCCAGCAGCCGCGACAGAGGGTATGGAAACACCATATATTTT
CASSRDRGYGNTIYF
>TRBJ1-1|.|TRBV11-2|.
TGTGCCAGCAGCCCCCGGGCGGGGGTAGATACTGAAGCTTTCTTT
CASSPRAGVDTEAFF
>TRBJ1-1|.|TRBV30|medium-sized
TGTGCCTGGAGTGTAGGGGGGGGGAACACTGAAGCTTTCTTT
CAWSVGGGNTEAFF
>TRBJ1-3|TRBD1|TRBV28|.
TGTGCCAGCAGCCCCGACAGGGAGAGGGACACCATATATTTT
CASSPDRERDTIYF
>TRBJ2-7|TRBD1|TRBV7-9|.
TGTGCCAGCAGCCCAGCACAGGGGTGGTCCTACGAGCAGTACTTC
CASSPAQGWSYEQYF
>TRBJ2-1|TRBD2|TRBV30|.
TGTGCCTGGAGGAGCGGGGGGTACAATGAGCAGTTCTTC
CAWRSGGYNEQFF
>TRBJ2-2|.|TRBV6-5|.
TGTGCCAGCAGCCTATACATTGGGGGCACCGGGGAGCTGTTTTTT
CASSLYIGGTGELFF
>TRBJ2-7|.|TRBV7-8|medium-sized
TGTGCCAGCAGCACCAGGACTGGAAACTACGAGCAGTACTTC
CASSTRTGNYEQYF
>TRBJ1-1|.|TRBV5-1|.
TGCGCCAGCAGCTCCGGCGGACAGTCCTCGAACACTGAAGCTTTCTTT
CASSSGGQSSNTEAFF
>TRBJ1-2|.|TRBV6-5|few
TGTGCCAGCACCAAAGGGGGGGACTATGGCTACACCTTC
CASTKGGDYGYTF
>TRBJ1-6|.|TRBV6-5|.
TGTGCCAGCAGTTGGGGCGGGCGGAATTCACCCCTCCACTTT
CASSWGGRNSPLHF
>TRBJ2-7|TRBD1|TRBV19|.
TGTGCCAGTAGTATCACAGGGGGCTCCTACGAGCAGTACTTC
CASSITGGSYEQYF
>TRBJ2-1|.|TRBV5-1|medium-sized
TGCGCCAGCAGTCAGACCCAGGGGGGGGCCTACAATGAGCAGTTCTTC
CASSQTQGGAYNEQFF
>TRBJ1-1|.|TRBV5-1|.
TGCGCCAGCAGCTTGGCCCGGGGTGAGGCTGCCACTGAAGCTTTCTTT
CASSLARGEAATEAFF
>TRBJ1-2|.|TRBV27|.
TGTGCCAGCAGTTCTGGGAACTATGGCTACACCTTC
CASSSGNYGYTF
>TRBJ1-4|.|TRBV7-9|once
TGTGCCAGCAGCTTAAAGCCGGGAGACAGGAGAGAAAAACTGTTTTTT
CASSLKPGDRREKLFF
>TRBJ1-1|.|TRBV7-9|.
TGTGCCAGCAGCAGATTTGGGGTGAACACTGAAGCTTTCTTT
CASSRFGVNTEAFF
>TRBJ1-2|.|TRBV4-1|.
TGCGCCAGCAGCCGTCGGCGAGGGGAGGGGTATGGCTACACCTTC
CASSRRRGEGYGYTF
>TRBJ1-3|.|TRBV2|.
TGTGCCAGCAGTGAAAGCGGAGTAGCGGGAAACACCATATATTTT
CASSESGVAGNTIYF
>TRBJ2-7|TRBD2|TRBV4-2|few
TGTGCCAGCAGCCAAGAGACTAGCGGGGGTTTTGACGAGCAGTACTTC
CASSQETSGGFDEQYF
>TRBJ2-7|TRBD1|TRBV5-1|.
TGCGCCAGCAGCGGCCCTCGGGACAGGGTTTCCTACGAGCAGTACTTC
CASSGPRDRVSYEQYF
>TRBJ1-4|TRBD1|TRBV4-1|.
TGCGCCAGCAGCCCGCCACCAGGGGACAGCAGAAAACTGTTTTTT
CASSPPPGDSRKLFF
>TRBJ1-2|TRBD1|TRBV5-5|.
TGTGCCAGCAGCCACCGGACAGGGAACTATGGCTACACCTTC
CASSHRTGNYGYTF
>TRBJ2-3|TRBD2|TRBV4-1|.
TGCGCCAGCAGCCATACTAGCGGGGGGGCCATAGATACGCAGTATTTT
CASSHTSGGAIDTQYF
>TRBJ1-1|.|TRBV29-1|.
TGCAGCACGAACAGGGCGAGGGGCACTGAAGCTTTCTTT
CSTNRARGTEAFF
>TRBJ2-1|.|TRBV6-5|.
TGTGCCAGCAAGATAGCGGTTACCTCCTACAATGAGCAGTTCTTC
CASKIAVTSYNEQFF
>TRBJ2-3|TRBD2|TRBV6-6|medium-sized
TGTGCCAGCAGTTATTGGGGGGGGACCACATATACGCAGTATTTT
CASSYWGGTTYTQYF
>TRBJ1-2|.|TRBV6-5|.
TGTGCCAGCAGGCCCGCCGGGGCTCGGCATGGCTACACCTTC
CASRPAGARHGYTF
>TRBJ1-4|.|TRBV2|.
TGTGCCAGCCGGGGGCTTAATGAAAAACTGTTTTTT
CASRGLNEKLFF
>TRBJ1-2|.|TRBV5-5|.
TGTGCCAGCAGCTCCGAGGTCCTTAGCTATGGCTACACCTTC
CASSSEVLSYGYTF